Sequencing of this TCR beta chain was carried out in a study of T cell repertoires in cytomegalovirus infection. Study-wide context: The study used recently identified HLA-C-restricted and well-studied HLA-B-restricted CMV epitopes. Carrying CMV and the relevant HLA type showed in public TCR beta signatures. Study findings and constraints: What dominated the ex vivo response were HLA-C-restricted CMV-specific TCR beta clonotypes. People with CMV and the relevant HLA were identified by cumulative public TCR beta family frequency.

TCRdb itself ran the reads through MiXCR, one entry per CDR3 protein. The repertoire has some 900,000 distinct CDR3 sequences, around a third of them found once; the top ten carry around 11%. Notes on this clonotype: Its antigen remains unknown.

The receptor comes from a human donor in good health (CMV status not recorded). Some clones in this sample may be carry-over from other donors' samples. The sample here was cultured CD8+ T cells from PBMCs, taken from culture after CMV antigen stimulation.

DNA of the CDR3: TGTGCCAGCAGCGCCGGCGTAGGATACGAGCAGTACGTC. It codes for CASSAGVGYEQYV. This chain joins TRBV7-6 and TRBJ2-7, with no clear D. V was trimmed by 5 bases and J by 4 bases, leaving 12 bases between them. CDR1 SGHVS and CDR2 FNYEAQ come from the germline V gene. The CDR3 is made up of 13 amino acids.